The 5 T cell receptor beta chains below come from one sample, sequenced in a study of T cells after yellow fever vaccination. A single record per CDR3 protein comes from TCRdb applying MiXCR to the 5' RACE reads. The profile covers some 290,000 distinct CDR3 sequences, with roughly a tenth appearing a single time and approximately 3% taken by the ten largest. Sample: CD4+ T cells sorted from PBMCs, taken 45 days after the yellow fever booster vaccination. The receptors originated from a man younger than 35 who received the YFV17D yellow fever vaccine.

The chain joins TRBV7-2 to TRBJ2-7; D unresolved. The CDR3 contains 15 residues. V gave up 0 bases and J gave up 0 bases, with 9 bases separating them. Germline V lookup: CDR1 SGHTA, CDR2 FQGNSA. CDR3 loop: CASSLALTRSYEQYF. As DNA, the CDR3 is TGTGCCAGCAGCTTAGCGCTGACACGCTCCTACGAGCAGTACTTC.

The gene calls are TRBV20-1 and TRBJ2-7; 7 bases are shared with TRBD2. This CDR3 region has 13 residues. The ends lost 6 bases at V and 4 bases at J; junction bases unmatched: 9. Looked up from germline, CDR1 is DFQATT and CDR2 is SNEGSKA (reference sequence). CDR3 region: CSAGSWEGYEQYF. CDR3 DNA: TGCAGTGCGGGGTCATGGGAGGGGTACGAGCAGTACTTC.

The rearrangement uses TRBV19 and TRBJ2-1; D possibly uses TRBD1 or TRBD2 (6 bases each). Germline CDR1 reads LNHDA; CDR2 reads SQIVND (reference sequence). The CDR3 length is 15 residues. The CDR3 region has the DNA TGTGGTGCACTCCCGCGGGACACACTATACAATGAGCAGTTCTTC. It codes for CGALPRDTLYNEQFF.

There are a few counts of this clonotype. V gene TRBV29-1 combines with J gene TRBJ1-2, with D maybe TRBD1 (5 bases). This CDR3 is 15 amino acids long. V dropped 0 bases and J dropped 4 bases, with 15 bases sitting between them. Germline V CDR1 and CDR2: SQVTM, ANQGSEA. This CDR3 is CSVEDPGQGGYGYTF. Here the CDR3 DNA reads TGCAGCGTTGAAGATCCGGGGCAGGGAGGCTATGGCTACACCTTC.

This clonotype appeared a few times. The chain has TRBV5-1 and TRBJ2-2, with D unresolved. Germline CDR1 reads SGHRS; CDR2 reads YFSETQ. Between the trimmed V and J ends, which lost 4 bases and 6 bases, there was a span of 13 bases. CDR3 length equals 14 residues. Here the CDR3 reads CASSTLTLSGELFF. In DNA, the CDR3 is TGCGCCAGCAGCACTCTGACCCTCTCCGGGGAGCTGTTTTTT.